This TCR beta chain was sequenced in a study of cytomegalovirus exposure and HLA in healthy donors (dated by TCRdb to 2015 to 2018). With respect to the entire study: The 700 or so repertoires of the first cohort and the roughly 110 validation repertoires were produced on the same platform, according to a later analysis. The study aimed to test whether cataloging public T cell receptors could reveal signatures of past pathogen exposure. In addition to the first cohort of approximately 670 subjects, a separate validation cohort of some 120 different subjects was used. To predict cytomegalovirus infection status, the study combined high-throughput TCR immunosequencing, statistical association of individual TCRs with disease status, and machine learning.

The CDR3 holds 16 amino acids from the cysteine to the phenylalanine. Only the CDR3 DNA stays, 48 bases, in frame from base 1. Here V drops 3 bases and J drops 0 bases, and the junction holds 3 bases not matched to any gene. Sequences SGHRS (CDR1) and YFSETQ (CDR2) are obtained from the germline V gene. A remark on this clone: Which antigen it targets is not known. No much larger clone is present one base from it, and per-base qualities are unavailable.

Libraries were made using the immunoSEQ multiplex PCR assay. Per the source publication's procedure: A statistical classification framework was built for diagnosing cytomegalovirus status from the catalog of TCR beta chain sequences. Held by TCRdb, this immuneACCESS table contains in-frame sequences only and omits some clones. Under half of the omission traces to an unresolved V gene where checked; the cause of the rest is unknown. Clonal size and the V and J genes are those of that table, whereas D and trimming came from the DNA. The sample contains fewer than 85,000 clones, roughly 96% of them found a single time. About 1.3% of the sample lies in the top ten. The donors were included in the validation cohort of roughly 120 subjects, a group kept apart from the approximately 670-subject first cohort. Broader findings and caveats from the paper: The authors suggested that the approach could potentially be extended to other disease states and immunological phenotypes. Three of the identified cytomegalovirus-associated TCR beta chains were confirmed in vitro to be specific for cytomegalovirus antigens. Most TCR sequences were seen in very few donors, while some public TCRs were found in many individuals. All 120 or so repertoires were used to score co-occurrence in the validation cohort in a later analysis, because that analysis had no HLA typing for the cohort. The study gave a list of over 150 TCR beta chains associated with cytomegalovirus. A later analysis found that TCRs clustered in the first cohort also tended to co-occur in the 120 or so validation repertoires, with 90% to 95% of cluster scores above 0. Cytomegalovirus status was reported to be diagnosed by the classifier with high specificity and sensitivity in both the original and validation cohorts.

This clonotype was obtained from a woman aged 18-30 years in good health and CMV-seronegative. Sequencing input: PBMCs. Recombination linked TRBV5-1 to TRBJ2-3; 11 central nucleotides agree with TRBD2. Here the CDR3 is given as CASSSGTSGSTDTQYF. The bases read TGCGCCAGCAGCTCAGGGACTAGCGGAAGCACAGATACGCAGTATTTT.